One sample yielded the 2 T cell receptor beta chains listed below, sequenced in a study of cytomegalovirus exposure and HLA in healthy donors. The PCR had 60 Vbeta and 13 Jbeta primers. Generated by immunoSEQ multiplex PCR, the TCRdb table keeps only in-frame clones and is missing some. Of 180,000 or so clones in the sample, about 75% were seen once. The sequenced sample was PBMCs. Source of these receptors: a woman between 40 and 50 years old in good health and CMV-seropositive.

In this sample, this clone turned up a few times. This chain joins TRBV27 and TRBJ1-5, with 7 positions matching TRBD1. The CDR3 length is 15 residues. The germline V gene encodes CDR1 MNHEY and CDR2 SMNVEV (reference sequence). The J segment lost 3 bases and the V segment lost 2 bases, leaving 4 bases of the junction unmatched. The CDR3 region has the DNA TGTGCCAGCAGTTTAGGAGGGGGCGTCAATCAGCCCCAGCATTTT. Translating it yields CASSLGGGVNQPQHF.

This chain connects TRBV19 to TRBJ1-5, with TRBD1 matching over 7 bases. Unmatched junction bases numbered 2, after V lost 6 bases and J lost 3 bases. Germline-derived CDR1 and CDR2 are LNHDA and SQIVND (reference sequence). CDR3 size: 13 residues. The CDR3 spells CASRGTDNQPQHF. CDR3 nucleotides: TGTGCCAGTAGGGGGACAGACAATCAGCCCCAGCATTTT.